The present T cell receptor (beta chain) was sequenced within a study of cytomegalovirus exposure and HLA in healthy donors. Concerning this clone itself: Its antigen is unknown.

Trimming took off 0 bases at V and 1 base at J, with 15 bases between the two ends. The germline CDR1 and CDR2 sequences are KGHSH and LQKENI. The CDR3 runs 17 residues. Overall study findings and caveats: The study flagged about 150 TCR beta chains as cytomegalovirus-associated. According to a later analysis, TCR clusters from the first cohort tended to co-occur in the 120 or so validation repertoires. In vitro testing confirmed three CMV-associated chains as specific for CMV antigens.

Some clones are missing from TCRdb's copy, which holds only in-frame ones; the method was immunoSEQ multiplex PCR. The table shows about 63,000 clones, with about 89% occurring only once. The clonotype originates from a woman under 30 in good health and CMV-seronegative. The sequencing input was PBMCs. V and J are TRBV18 and TRBJ2-5; perhaps TRBD2 as D (5 bases). In nucleotides, the CDR3 is TGTGCCAGCTCACCACCTGGGTGGGAGTTGGGCCAAGAGACCCAGTACTTC. Its translation is CASSPPGWELGQETQYF. The variable domain in full, completed from reference TRBV18 and TRBJ2-5, reads NAGVMQNPRHLVRRRGQEARLRCSPMKGHSHVYWYRQLPEEGLKFMVYLQKENIIDESGMPKERFSAEFPKEGPSILRIQQVVRGDSAAYFCASSPPGWELGQETQYFGPGTRLLVL.